This T cell receptor (beta chain) was recovered during a study of T-cell memory formation after mild COVID-19. About the study: Each donor largely had its own TCR clusters. Whole-study results and caveats: Nothing confirmed that second-wave clones peaking on day 37 were specific for SARS-CoV-2. Pre-infection memory contained some responding clones, which suggested that cross-reactive memory had joined. Contracting CD4+ clones were located mainly in CM and EM, and CD8+ clones in EMRA.

Via MiXCR, TCRdb re-called the 5' RACE reads, giving one row per CDR3 protein. The table records about 130,000 distinct CDR3 sequences, 15% to 20% of them present only once. This clonotype was picked up many times. Its antigen remains unknown. Trimming left V 2 bases short and J 4 bases short, with 12 bases between. The V gene's germline CDR1 is GTSNPN and CDR2 SVGIG (reference sequence). This CDR3 comprises 14 residues. The specimen sequenced was PBMCs or a T cell subset sorted from them (not recorded which). The V call is TRBV30, the J call TRBJ2-1, with D possibly being TRBD1 or TRBD2 (6 bases each). This receptor was taken from an adult woman who had mild COVID-19 (a few samples of this study predate the infection). Cell type and time point are not known. This CDR3 is CAWSSWGAYNEQFF. The CDR3 DNA follows: TGTGCCTGGAGTAGCTGGGGGGCTTACAATGAGCAGTTCTTC.